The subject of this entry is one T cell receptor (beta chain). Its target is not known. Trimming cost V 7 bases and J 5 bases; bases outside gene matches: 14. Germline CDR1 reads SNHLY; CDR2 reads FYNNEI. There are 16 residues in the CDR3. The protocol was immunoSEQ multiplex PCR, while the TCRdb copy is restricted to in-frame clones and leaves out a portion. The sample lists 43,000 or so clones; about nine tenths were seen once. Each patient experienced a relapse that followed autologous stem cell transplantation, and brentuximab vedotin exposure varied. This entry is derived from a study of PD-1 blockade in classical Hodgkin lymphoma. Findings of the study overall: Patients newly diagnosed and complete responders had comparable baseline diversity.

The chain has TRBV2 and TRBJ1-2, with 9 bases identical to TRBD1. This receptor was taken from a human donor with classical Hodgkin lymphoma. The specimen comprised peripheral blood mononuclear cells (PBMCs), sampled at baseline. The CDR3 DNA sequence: TGTGCCAGCATTATAAACCGGGACAGGGAAGGTTATGGCTACACCTTC. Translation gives CASIINRDREGYGYTF. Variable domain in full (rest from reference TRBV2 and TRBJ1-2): EPEVTQTPSHQVTQMGQEVILRCVPISNHLYFYWYRQILGQKVEFLVSFYNNEISEKSEIFDDQFSVERPDGSNFTLKIRSTKLEDSAMYFCASIINRDREGYGYTFGSGTRLTVV.